What follows describes a single T cell receptor (beta chain). The source of the sample is a study of blood T cell repertoires in COVID-19. Study information: Spain, Italy and the United States supplied samples that represented acute and convalescent COVID-19. T cells, B-cell-depleted T cells, or PBMCs supplied cDNA or gDNA.

This CDR3 spans 17 amino acids. The V and J ends lost 1 base and 1 base respectively, with 14 bases between them. Germline V CDR1 and CDR2: KGHDR, SFDVKD. Authors' data handling: Estimation of nucleated cell counts relied on the amplification of reference gene primers. Some clones are missing from TCRdb's copy, which holds only in-frame ones; the method was immunoSEQ multiplex PCR. V and J calls and clone size come straight from that table; D and trimming were deduced from the DNA. This table has tens of thousands of clones, 85% to 90% appearing once. The receptor comes from a human donor with active COVID-19. The donor label of this sample is uncertain. The rearrangement joins TRBV24-1 to TRBJ2-3; D unclear. Sequenced input: peripheral blood. CDR3 bases: TGTGCCACCAGTGATTTTTCCGGCGAGGATGGCACAGATACGCAGTATTTT. The encoded protein is CATSDFSGEDGTDTQYF.